This paragraph reports one TCR beta chain. What it recognizes is unknown. One end of the junction varies from germline; a read error may be responsible. The data originate from a study of CD8+CD57+ T cells in acquired aplastic anemia. Whole-study context: The mean DNA yield obtained from sorted CD4+ and CD8+ cells came to 3.2 ug.

Genomic DNA, serving as template, underwent TCR beta VDJ and CDR3 profiling. Each CDR3 protein is one row after TCRdb ran MiXCR on the reads. The table lists roughly 170,000 distinct CDR3 sequences, roughly 50% of them singletons. All sequencing subjects had displayed CD8+CD57+ cell expansion on flow cytometry. Among the patients, none had received any therapy at the time of blood sampling. Overall study findings and caveats: The study found no significant CD8+ Simpson's diversity difference between patients and controls. In common between the patients and the controls were more than 25 CD8+ CDR3 sequences.

The CDR3 sequence is 17 residues long. Germline CDR1 and CDR2: SGHTA and FQGTGA. This clonotype was sampled from a human donor with aplastic anemia. The genes are TRBV7-3 and TRBJ2-3; D might be TRBD2 (6 bases). The sample consisted of sorted CD4+, CD8+, or CD8+CD57+ T cells (not recorded which) from PBMCs. The CDR3 DNA is TGTGCCGGCAGCGCGAACCGTTTGACATGGGGGGCAGATACGCAGTATTTT. This codes for CAGSANRLTWGADTQYF.